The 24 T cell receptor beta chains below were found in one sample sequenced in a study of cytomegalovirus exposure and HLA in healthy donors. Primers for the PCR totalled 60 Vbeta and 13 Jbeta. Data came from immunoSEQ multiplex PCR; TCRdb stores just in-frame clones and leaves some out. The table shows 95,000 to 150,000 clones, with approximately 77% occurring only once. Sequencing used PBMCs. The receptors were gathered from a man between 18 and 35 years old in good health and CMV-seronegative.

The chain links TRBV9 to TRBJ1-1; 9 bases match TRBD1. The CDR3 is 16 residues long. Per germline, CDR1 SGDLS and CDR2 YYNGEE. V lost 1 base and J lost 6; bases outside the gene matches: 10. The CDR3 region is CASSVWKQGAAPEAFF. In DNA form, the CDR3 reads TGTGCCAGCAGCGTATGGAAACAGGGGGCTGCCCCTGAAGCTTTCTTT.

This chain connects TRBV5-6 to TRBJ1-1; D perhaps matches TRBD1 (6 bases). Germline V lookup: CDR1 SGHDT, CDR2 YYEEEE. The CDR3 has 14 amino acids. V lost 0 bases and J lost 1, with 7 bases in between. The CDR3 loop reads CASSLGTANTEAFF. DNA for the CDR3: TGTGCCAGCAGCTTGGGGACAGCGAACACTGAAGCTTTCTTT.

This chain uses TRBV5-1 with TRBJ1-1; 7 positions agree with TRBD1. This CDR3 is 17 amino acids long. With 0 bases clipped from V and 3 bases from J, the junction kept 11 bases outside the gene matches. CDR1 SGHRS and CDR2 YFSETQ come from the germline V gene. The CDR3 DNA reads TGCGCCAGCAGCTTGGCCAGTCAGGGGGATTGGGACACTGAAGCTTTCTTT. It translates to CASSLASQGDWDTEAFF.

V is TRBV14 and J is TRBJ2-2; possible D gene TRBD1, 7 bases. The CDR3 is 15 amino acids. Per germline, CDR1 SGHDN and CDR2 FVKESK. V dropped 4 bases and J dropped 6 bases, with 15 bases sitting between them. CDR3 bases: TGTGCCAGCAGCCTTTCGGCAGGGGGGTCCGGGGAGCTGTTTTTT. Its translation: CASSLSAGGSGELFF.

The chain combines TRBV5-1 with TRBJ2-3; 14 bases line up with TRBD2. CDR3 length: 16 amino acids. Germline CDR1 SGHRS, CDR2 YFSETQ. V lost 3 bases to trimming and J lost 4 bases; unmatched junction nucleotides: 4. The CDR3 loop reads CASSSQTSGGADTQYF. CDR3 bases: TGCGCCAGCAGCTCACAGACTAGCGGGGGGGCAGATACGCAGTATTTT.

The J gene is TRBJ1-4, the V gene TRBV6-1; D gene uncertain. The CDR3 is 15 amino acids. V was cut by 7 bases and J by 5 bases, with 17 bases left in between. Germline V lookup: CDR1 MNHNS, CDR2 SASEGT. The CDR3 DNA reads TGTGCCAGCATGGGGAGAGGGCGAGAGAATGAAAAACTGTTTTTT. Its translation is CASMGRGRENEKLFF.

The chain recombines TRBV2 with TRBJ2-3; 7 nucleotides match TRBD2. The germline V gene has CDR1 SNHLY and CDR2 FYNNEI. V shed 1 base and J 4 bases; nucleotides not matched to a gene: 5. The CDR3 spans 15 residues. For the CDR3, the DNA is TGTGCCAGCAGTGAAGAGGGAGGGGTCGCAGATACGCAGTATTTT. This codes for CASSEEGGVADTQYF.

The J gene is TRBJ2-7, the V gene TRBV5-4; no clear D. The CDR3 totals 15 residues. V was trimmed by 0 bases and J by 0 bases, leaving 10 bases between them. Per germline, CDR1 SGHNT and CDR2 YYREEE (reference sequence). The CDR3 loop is CASSLDRFLSYEQYF. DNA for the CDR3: TGTGCCAGCAGCTTGGACAGATTCCTCTCCTACGAGCAGTACTTC.

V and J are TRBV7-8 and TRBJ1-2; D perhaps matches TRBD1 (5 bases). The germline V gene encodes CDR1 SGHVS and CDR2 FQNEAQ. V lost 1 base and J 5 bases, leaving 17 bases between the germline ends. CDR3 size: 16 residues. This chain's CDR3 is CASSLGGGREGYGYTF. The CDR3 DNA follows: TGTGCCAGCAGCTTAGGGGGCGGCAGGGAAGGGTATGGCTACACCTTC. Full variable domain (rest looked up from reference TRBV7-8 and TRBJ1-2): GAGVSQSPRYKVAKRGQDVALRCDPISGHVSLFWYQQALGQGPEFLTYFQNEAQLDKSGLPSDRFFAERPEGSVSTLKIQRTQQEDSAVYLCASSLGGGREGYGYTFGSGTRLTVV.

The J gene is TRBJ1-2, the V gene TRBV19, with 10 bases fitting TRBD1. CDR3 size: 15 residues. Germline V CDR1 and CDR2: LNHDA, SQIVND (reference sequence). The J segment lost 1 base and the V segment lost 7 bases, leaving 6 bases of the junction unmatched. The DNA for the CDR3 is TGTGCCAGTACCCGGACAGGGGGAGATAACTATGGCTACACCTTC. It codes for CASTRTGGDNYGYTF.

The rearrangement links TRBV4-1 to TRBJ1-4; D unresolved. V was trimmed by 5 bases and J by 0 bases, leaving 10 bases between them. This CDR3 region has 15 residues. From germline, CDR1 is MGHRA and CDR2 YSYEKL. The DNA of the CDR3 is TGCGCCAGCAGCTCCCCCCCTGCAACTAATGAAAAACTGTTTTTT. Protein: CASSSPPATNEKLFF.

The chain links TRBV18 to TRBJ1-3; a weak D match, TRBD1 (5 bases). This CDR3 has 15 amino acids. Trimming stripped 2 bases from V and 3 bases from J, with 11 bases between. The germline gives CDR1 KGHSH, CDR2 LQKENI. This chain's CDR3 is CASSPNPGNGNTIYF. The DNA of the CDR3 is TGTGCCAGCTCACCAAATCCAGGGAATGGAAACACCATATATTTT.

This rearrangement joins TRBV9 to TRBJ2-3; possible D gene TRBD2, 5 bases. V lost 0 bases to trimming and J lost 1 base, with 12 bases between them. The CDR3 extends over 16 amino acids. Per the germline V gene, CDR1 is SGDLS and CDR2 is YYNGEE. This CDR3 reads CASSVVGLARTDTQYF. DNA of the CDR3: TGTGCCAGCAGCGTAGTGGGTCTAGCACGCACAGATACGCAGTATTTT.

This CDR3 is CASSQAPQGWGEKLFF. CDR3 DNA: TGTGCCAGCAGCCAAGCCCCGCAGGGGTGGGGGGAAAAACTGTTTTTT. The chain combines TRBV4-2 with TRBJ1-4; D is perhaps TRBD1 (6 bases). The CDR3 length is 16 residues. Germline assignment: CDR1 LGHNA and CDR2 YNFKEQ. With 1 base removed from V and 8 bases from J, the gap between germline ends came to 17 bases.

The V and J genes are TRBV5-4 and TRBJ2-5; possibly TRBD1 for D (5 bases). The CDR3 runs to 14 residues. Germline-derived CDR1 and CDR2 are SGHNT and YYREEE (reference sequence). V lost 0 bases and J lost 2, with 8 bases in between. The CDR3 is CASSLGDRQETQYF. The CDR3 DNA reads TGTGCCAGCAGCTTGGGTGACAGACAAGAGACCCAGTACTTC.

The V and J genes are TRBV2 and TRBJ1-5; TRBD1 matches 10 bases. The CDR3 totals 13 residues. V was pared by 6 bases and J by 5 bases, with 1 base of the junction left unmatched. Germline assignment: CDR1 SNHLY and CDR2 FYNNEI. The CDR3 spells CASRGTGDQPQHF. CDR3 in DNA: TGTGCCAGCAGAGGGACAGGGGATCAGCCCCAGCATTTT.

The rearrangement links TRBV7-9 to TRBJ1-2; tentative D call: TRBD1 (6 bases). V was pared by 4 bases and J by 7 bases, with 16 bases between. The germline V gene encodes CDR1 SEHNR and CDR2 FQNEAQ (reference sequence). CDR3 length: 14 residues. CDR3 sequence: CASSSEGERAGYTF. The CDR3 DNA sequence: TGTGCCAGCAGCTCTGAGGGGGAGAGGGCTGGCTACACCTTC.

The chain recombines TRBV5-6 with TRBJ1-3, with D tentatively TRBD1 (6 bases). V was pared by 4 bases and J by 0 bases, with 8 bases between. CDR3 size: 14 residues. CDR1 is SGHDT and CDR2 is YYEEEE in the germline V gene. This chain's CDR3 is CASSTTGSGNTIYF. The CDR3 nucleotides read TGTGCCAGCAGCACGACAGGCTCTGGAAACACCATATATTTT. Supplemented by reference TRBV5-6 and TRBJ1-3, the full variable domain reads DAGVTQSPTHLIKTRGQQVTLRCSPKSGHDTVSWYQQALGQGPQFIFQYYEEEERQRGNFPDRFSGHQFPNYSSELNVNALLLGDSALYLCASSTTGSGNTIYFGEGSWLTVV.

The DNA for the CDR3 is TGCGCCAGCAGCCAAGCAGGGGAGGGCGAAAAACTGTTTTTT. Translating gives CASSQAGEGEKLFF. The chain recombines TRBV4-1 with TRBJ1-4; D is perhaps TRBD1 (6 bases). The CDR3 sequence is 14 residues long. Germline CDR1 reads MGHRA; CDR2 reads YSYEKL. V lost 1 base and J 8 bases, leaving 11 bases between the germline ends.

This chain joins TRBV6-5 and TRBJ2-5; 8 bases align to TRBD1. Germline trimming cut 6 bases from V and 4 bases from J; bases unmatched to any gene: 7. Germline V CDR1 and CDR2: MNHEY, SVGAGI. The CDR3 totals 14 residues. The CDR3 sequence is CASRRTGRPETQYF. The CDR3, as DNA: TGTGCCAGCAGGCGGACAGGGCGTCCAGAGACCCAGTACTTC.

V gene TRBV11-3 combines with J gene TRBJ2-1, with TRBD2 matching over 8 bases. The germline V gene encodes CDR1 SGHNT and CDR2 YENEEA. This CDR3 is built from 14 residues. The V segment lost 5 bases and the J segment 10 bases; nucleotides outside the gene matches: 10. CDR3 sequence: CASSVGGAVVEQFF. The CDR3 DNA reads TGTGCCAGCAGCGTCGGGGGGGCCGTCGTAGAGCAGTTCTTC.

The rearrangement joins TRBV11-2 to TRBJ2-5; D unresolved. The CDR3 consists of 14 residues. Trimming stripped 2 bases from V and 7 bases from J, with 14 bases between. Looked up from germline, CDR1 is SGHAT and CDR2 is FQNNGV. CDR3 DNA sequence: TGTGCCAGCAGCTTAACGGCTGCTAAGCGGACCCAGTACTTC. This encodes CASSLTAAKRTQYF. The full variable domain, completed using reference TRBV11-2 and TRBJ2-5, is EAGVAQSPRYKIIEKRQSVAFWCNPISGHATLYWYQQILGQGPKLLIQFQNNGVVDDSQLPKDRFSAERLKGVDSTLKIQPAKLEDSAVYLCASSLTAAKRTQYFGPGTRLLVL.

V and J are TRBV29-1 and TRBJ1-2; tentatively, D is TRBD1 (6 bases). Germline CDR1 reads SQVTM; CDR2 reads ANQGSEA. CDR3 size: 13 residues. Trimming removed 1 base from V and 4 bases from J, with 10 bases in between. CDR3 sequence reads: CSVEGGQGYGYTF. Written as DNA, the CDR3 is TGCAGCGTTGAAGGGGGGCAGGGCTATGGCTACACCTTC.

CDR3 amino acids: CASSPGQNSNQPQHF. CDR3 sequence (DNA): TGCGCCAGCAGCCCGGGACAGAATAGCAATCAGCCCCAGCATTTT. V and J are TRBV5-1 and TRBJ1-5, with TRBD1 identical over 7 bases. CDR1 SGHRS and CDR2 YFSETQ come from the germline V gene. The J segment lost 0 bases and the V segment lost 4 bases, leaving 4 bases of the junction unmatched. The CDR3 contains 15 residues.